The 3 T cell receptor beta chains presented below share a single source sample, sequenced in a study of T cell responses to AZD1222 COVID-19 vaccine. Clones were sequenced by immunoSEQ multiplex PCR, and TCRdb holds only the in-frame ones, with some missing. This table holds around 120,000 clones, about 90% found once. Here the sequenced sample was peripheral blood, taken 28 days after the second AZD1222 dose. All receptors come from an adult who received the AZD1222 COVID-19 vaccine.

The rearrangement uses TRBV7-2 and TRBJ2-3; 11 bases map to TRBD2. Looked up from germline, CDR1 is SGHTA and CDR2 is FQGNSA. Trimming at V came to 0 bases and at J to 8 bases, leaving 7 bases not matched to a gene. The CDR3 loop spans 16 amino acids. The CDR3 region has the DNA TGTGCCAGCAGCTTAGCCCGGACTAGCGGGCTATCTACGCAGTATTTT. Translating it yields CASSLARTSGLSTQYF. Together with reference TRBV7-2 and TRBJ2-3, the CDR3 gives the full variable domain: GAGVSQSPSNKVTEKGKDVELRCDPISGHTALYWYRQSLGQGLEFLIYFQGNSAPDKSGLPSDRFSAERTGGSVSTLTIQRTQQEDSAVYLCASSLARTSGLSTQYFGPGTRLTVL.

The chain couples TRBV5-1 to TRBJ2-2; 7 nucleotides match TRBD1. After removal of 4 bases from V and 1 base from J, the junction contained 1 base not matched to a gene. The CDR3 is 14 residues long. Germline CDR1 SGHRS, CDR2 YFSETQ. The CDR3, as DNA: TGCGCCAGCAGCAGGGACAGGAACACCGGGGAGCTGTTTTTT. Encoded protein: CASSRDRNTGELFF. Full variable domain (missing parts from reference TRBV5-1 and TRBJ2-2): KAGVTQTPRYLIKTRGQQVTLSCSPISGHRSVSWYQQTPGQGLQFLFEYFSETQRNKGNFPGRFSGRQFSNSRSEMNVSTLELGDSALYLCASSRDRNTGELFFGEGSRLTVL.

The chain couples TRBV28 to TRBJ1-2; 10 bases align to TRBD1. Trimming at V came to 11 bases and at J to 4 bases, leaving 7 bases not matched to a gene. The CDR3 spans 13 residues. Germline V lookup: CDR1 MDHEN, CDR2 SYDVKM. The CDR3 region is CALQGQGSYGYTF. In DNA, the CDR3 is TGTGCCCTACAGGGACAGGGGAGCTATGGCTACACCTTC.